Listed here are 21 T cell receptor beta chains from one sample, sequenced in a study of radiation and T cells in renal cell carcinoma. Time point given: baseline pretreatment blood. Treatment described: 15 Gy SBRT to primary tumor, nephrectomy 4 weeks later. The data were produced by immunoSEQ multiplex PCR, yet TCRdb's version contains in-frame clones alone and is incomplete. The sample yields 100,000 or so clones, around 88% seen once. The source material was blood, sampled from a patient whose treatment included radiotherapy and nephrectomy. The source is a middle-aged man with renal cell carcinoma.

The chain uses TRBV2 and TRBJ2-5; D possibly uses TRBD1 or TRBD2 (5 bases each). The CDR3 sequence is 14 residues long. V gave up 3 bases and J gave up 7 bases, with 15 bases separating them. In germline, CDR1 is SNHLY, CDR2 FYNNEI. CDR3 sequence reads: CASSDPSGTGTQYF. The CDR3, as DNA: TGTGCCAGCAGTGACCCCTCCGGGACCGGGACCCAGTACTTC.

This chain connects TRBV19 to TRBJ1-6; weak D call: TRBD1 (5 bases). Trimming left V 5 bases short and J 10 bases short, with 15 bases between. CDR3 size: 14 residues. CDR1 and CDR2 (germline): LNHDA, SQIVND (reference sequence). DNA of the CDR3: TGTGCCAGTAGTCGGGGGGAGGAGGAATCACCCCTCCACTTT. Protein: CASSRGEEESPLHF.

This chain joins TRBV7-8 and TRBJ2-7; D unresolved. Germline V CDR1 and CDR2: SGHVS, FQNEAQ. This CDR3 has 15 amino acids. V was shortened by 1 base and J by 1 base, with 11 bases between the two germline ends. The CDR3 here is CASSLDPVLSYEQYF. Here the CDR3 DNA reads TGTGCCAGCAGCTTAGACCCGGTGCTTTCCTACGAGCAGTACTTC.

This sequence joins TRBV6-6 and TRBJ1-5; D is unclear. In germline, CDR1 is MNHNY, CDR2 SVGAGI (reference sequence). Trimming shortened V by 2 bases and J by 1 base, and 6 bases separated the two germline ends. The CDR3 totals 14 residues. The CDR3 region is CASSYSQSNQPQHF. The CDR3 region has the DNA TGTGCCAGCAGTTACAGCCAGAGCAATCAGCCCCAGCATTTT.

The V and J genes are TRBV2 and TRBJ1-2; D ambiguous. Trimming shortened V by 4 bases and J by 5 bases, and 8 bases separated the two germline ends. CDR1 SNHLY and CDR2 FYNNEI come from the germline V gene. This CDR3 is 12 amino acids long. This CDR3 is CASSVVEYGYTF. DNA for the CDR3: TGTGCCAGCAGTGTAGTAGAGTATGGCTACACCTTC.

DNA of the CDR3: TGTGCCAGCAGCTCTGGAGGGTCTGATACGCAGTATTTT. Translation: CASSSGGSDTQYF. The chain combines TRBV7-9 with TRBJ2-3, with D possibly TRBD2 on 6 matching bases. Trimming cost V 4 bases and J 6 bases, with 11 bases left between them. Germline values: CDR1 SEHNR, CDR2 FQNEAQ (reference sequence). The CDR3 runs to 13 residues. Full variable domain (remainder filled in from reference TRBV7-9 and TRBJ2-3): DTGVSQNPRHKITKRGQNVTFRCDPISEHNRLYWYRQTLGQGPEFLTYFQNEAQLEKSRLLSDRFSAERPKGSFSTLEIQRTEQGDSAMYLCASSSGGSDTQYFGPGTRLTVL.

This rearrangement joins TRBV7-9 to TRBJ2-7; maybe TRBD2 (5 bases). The ends were cut back, 5 bases at V and 3 bases at J, with 11 bases in the middle. This CDR3 spans 13 amino acids. CDR1 and CDR2 (germline): SEHNR, FQNEAQ (reference sequence). The CDR3 protein is CASSPPGYYEQYF. The CDR3 bases are TGTGCCAGCAGCCCGCCGGGATACTACGAGCAGTACTTC.

This chain links TRBV6-4 with TRBJ2-1, with 11 bases fitting TRBD2. Per the germline V gene, CDR1 is MRHNA and CDR2 is SNTAGT. The junction had 8 bases not matched to a gene; V was cut back by 1 base and J by 0 bases. The CDR3 has 19 amino acids. DNA of the CDR3: TGTGCCAGCAGTGACTTGGGACTAGCGGTAACCCTCTCCTACAATGAGCAGTTCTTC. It encodes CASSDLGLAVTLSYNEQFF.

This chain links TRBV6-6 with TRBJ2-5, with D possibly being TRBD1 or TRBD2 (5 bases each). Near its end, the DNA agrees better with TRBJ2-7, so the J call may be wrong. From germline, CDR1 is MNHNY and CDR2 SVGAGI (reference sequence). The CDR3 has 14 residues. CDR3 sequence: CASSYVGGSYEQYF. CDR3 DNA: TGTGCCAGCAGTTACGTTGGGGGTTCCTACGAGCAGTACTTC.

This rearrangement joins TRBV5-1 to TRBJ2-5; 10 nucleotides agree with TRBD1. CDR3 length: 20 residues. Germline V CDR1 and CDR2: SGHRS, YFSETQ. The junction had 18 bases not matched to a gene; V was cut back by 0 bases and J by 4 bases. CDR3 sequence (DNA): TGCGCCAGCAGCTTGGGCCCGCCGGGACAGGGGATGGGGGATGGAGAGACCCAGTACTTC. Translating it yields CASSLGPPGQGMGDGETQYF.

V gene TRBV6-1 combines with J gene TRBJ2-7; 8 bases are shared with TRBD1. V lost 3 bases to trimming and J lost 4 bases; unmatched junction nucleotides: 14. Germline lookup yields CDR1 MNHNS and CDR2 SASEGT. This CDR3 contains 17 residues. CDR3 bases: TGTGCCAGCAGTGATCTCCCCGCAGGGCAGGGGGCATACGAGCAGTACTTC. Translating it yields CASSDLPAGQGAYEQYF.

The V and J genes are TRBV27 and TRBJ2-1; D not certain. V lost 4 bases and J lost 5, with 18 bases in between. The CDR3 extends over 16 amino acids. CDR1 is MNHEY and CDR2 is SMNVEV in the germline V gene (reference sequence). CDR3 amino acids: CASSSNSDGFNNEQFF. The CDR3 DNA follows: TGTGCCAGCAGTTCAAACTCGGACGGATTCAACAATGAGCAGTTCTTC.

Only one count was recorded for this clone. The V call is TRBV29-1, the J call TRBJ2-1; TRBD2 agrees at 12 bases. This CDR3 is built from 13 residues. CDR1 and CDR2 (germline): SQVTM, ANQGSEA. V lost 4 bases to trimming and J lost 13 bases; unmatched junction nucleotides: 8. The CDR3 loop reads CSVAPTSGRPQFF. In DNA form, the CDR3 reads TGCAGCGTTGCACCGACTAGCGGGAGACCTCAGTTCTTC.

This clone has more than one count but fewer than ten. The chain's CDR3 is CASSLYPPQSNQPQHF. The CDR3 DNA follows: TGTGCCAGCAGTTTATACCCCCCCCAGAGCAATCAGCCCCAGCATTTT. The chain uses TRBV27 and TRBJ1-5; the D is unclear. V gave up 1 base and J gave up 1 base, with 11 bases separating them. The CDR3 sequence is 16 residues long. The germline V gene encodes CDR1 MNHEY and CDR2 SMNVEV (reference sequence).

The V and J genes are TRBV6-5 and TRBJ2-5; weak D call: TRBD1 (5 bases). The end of the DNA aligns better with TRBJ2-7, so the J call may be wrong. The CDR3 is 15 residues long. CDR1 is MNHEY and CDR2 is SVGAGI in the germline V gene. The DNA for the CDR3 is TGTGCCAGCAGCATTAAGACAGCAACCTCCTACGAGCAGTACTTC. It is translated as CASSIKTATSYEQYF.

This clone was found once. This rearrangement joins TRBV6-1 to TRBJ2-3, with a tentative D call TRBD2 (5 bases). The germline gives CDR1 MNHNS, CDR2 SASEGT. The CDR3 extends over 15 amino acids. The V end was cut by 0 bases, the J end by 4 bases, with 11 bases between. CDR3 amino acids: CASSEAYGRADTQYF. DNA of the CDR3: TGTGCCAGCAGTGAAGCCTACGGGCGGGCAGATACGCAGTATTTT.

This chain connects TRBV5-1 to TRBJ2-7; a possible D gene is TRBD2 (5 bases). Germline values: CDR1 SGHRS, CDR2 YFSETQ. The V end lost 2 bases, the J end lost 0 bases, and 12 bases lay between the germline ends. The CDR3 has 15 amino acids. The CDR3 is CASSFGDRSSYEQYF. In DNA form, the CDR3 reads TGCGCCAGCAGCTTCGGGGATAGGAGCTCCTACGAGCAGTACTTC.

V usage is TRBV5-3 and J usage is TRBJ2-1; 9 bases map to TRBD2. TRBV5-3 is identified as an open reading frame with a role that is uncertain. CDR3 length: 17 residues. With 1 base clipped from V and 2 bases from J, the junction kept 7 bases outside the gene matches. This CDR3 reads CARSLMASGVPYNEQFF. The CDR3 DNA is TGTGCCAGAAGCTTGATGGCTAGCGGGGTACCCTACAATGAGCAGTTCTTC.

The chain couples TRBV10-1 to TRBJ2-5; a weak D match, TRBD2 (6 bases). The germline gives CDR1 WNHNN, CDR2 SYGVQD (reference sequence). Trimming left V 0 bases short and J 2 bases short, with 13 bases between. This CDR3 region has 16 residues. The CDR3 sequence is CASSESEGSGQETQYF. CDR3 in DNA: TGCGCCAGCAGTGAGTCGGAGGGGTCGGGGCAAGAGACCCAGTACTTC.

This chain connects TRBV10-3 to TRBJ2-7, with D possibly being TRBD2 (7 bases). The CDR3 sequence is 13 residues long. V was trimmed by 6 bases and J by 3 bases, leaving 12 bases between them. CDR1 and CDR2 from the germline V gene are ENHRY and SYGVKD. Here the CDR3 reads CAIRGGGYYEQYF. Here the CDR3 DNA reads TGTGCCATCAGAGGGGGGGGTTACTACGAGCAGTACTTC.

J is TRBJ1-2 and V is TRBV7-8; D is possibly TRBD1 (6 bases). Germline values: CDR1 SGHVS, CDR2 FQNEAQ. This CDR3 has 14 residues. V lost 5 bases, J lost 2 bases, and 12 bases lay in between. The CDR3 DNA reads as TGTGCCAGCAGCGCCGGGACAACCAACTATGGCTACACCTTC. Translated: CASSAGTTNYGYTF.